The entry below describes one T cell receptor (beta chain). The V gene end was trimmed by 5 bases and the J gene end by 2 bases; junction bases not matched to a gene: 3. Germline assignment: CDR1 PRHDT and CDR2 FYEKMQ (reference sequence). CDR3 length: 14 residues. Profiling relied on immunoSEQ multiplex PCR, and the TCRdb table lists in-frame clones only, not all of them. The sample lists 2 million to 2.5 million clones, roughly 95% seen once, with about 1.1% in the top ten. This specimen belongs to a study of shared clonotypes between healthy human individuals. Terminally differentiated effector memory CD45RA+ cells were excluded by CCR7 positive selection of CD45RO-negative cells.

Sequencing was done on a sample of naive CD8+ T cells sorted from blood. The receptor was isolated from a man aged 18 to 29 in good health. The chain uses TRBV13 and TRBJ2-7; 10 bases agree with TRBD2. The CDR3: CASSGTSDAYEQYF. The DNA for the CDR3 is TGTGCCAGCAGCGGGACTAGCGACGCCTACGAGCAGTACTTC.